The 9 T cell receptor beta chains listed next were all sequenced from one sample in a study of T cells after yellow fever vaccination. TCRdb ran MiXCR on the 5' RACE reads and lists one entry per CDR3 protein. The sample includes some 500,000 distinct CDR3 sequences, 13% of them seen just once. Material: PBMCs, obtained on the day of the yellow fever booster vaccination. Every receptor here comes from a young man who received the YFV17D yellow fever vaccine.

The CDR3 DNA is TGTGCCAGCAGTATCTTCGAGGGTCCGGAGACCCAGTACTTC. As protein: CASSIFEGPETQYF. V and J are TRBV2 and TRBJ2-5; D is perhaps TRBD2 (5 bases). Trimming took 5 bases from V and 5 from J, leaving 15 bases between them. This CDR3 contains 14 residues. Germline loops: CDR1 SNHLY, CDR2 FYNNEI.

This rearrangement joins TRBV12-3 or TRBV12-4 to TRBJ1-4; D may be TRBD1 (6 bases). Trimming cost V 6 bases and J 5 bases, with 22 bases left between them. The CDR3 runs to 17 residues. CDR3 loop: CASRPNPGQTMNEKLFF. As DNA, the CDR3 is TGTGCCAGCAGACCAAATCCAGGACAGACTATGAATGAAAAACTGTTTTTT.

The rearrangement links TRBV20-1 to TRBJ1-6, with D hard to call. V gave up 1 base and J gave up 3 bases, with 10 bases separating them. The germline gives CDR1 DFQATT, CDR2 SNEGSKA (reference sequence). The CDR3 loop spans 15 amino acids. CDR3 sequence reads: CSARGAGGYNSPLHF. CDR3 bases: TGCAGTGCTAGAGGGGCGGGAGGCTATAATTCACCCCTCCACTTT.

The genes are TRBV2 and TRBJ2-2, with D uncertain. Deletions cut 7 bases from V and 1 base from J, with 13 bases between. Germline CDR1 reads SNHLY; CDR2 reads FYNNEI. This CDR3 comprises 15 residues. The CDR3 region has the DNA TGTGCCAGCATTGCCGGGTCCTGGAACACCGGGGAGCTGTTTTTT. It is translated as CASIAGSWNTGELFF.

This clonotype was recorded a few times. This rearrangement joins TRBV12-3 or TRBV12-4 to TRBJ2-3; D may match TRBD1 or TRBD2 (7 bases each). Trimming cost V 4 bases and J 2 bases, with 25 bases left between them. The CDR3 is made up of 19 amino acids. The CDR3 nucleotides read TGTGCCAGCAGTTCCGGACAGGTCCAAGGGGACTACCACACAGATACGCAGTATTTT. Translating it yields CASSSGQVQGDYHTDTQYF.

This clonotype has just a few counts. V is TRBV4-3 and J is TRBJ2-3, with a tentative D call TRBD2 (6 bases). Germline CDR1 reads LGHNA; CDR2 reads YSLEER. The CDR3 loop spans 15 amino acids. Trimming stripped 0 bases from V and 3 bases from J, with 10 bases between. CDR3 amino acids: CASSQDIGGTDTQYF. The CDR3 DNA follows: TGCGCCAGCAGCCAAGATATCGGGGGAACAGATACGCAGTATTTT.

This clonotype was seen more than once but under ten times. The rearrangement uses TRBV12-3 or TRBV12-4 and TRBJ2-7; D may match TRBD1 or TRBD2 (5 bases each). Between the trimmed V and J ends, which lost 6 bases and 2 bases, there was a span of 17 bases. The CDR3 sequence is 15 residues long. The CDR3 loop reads CASSQVRDLTYEQYF. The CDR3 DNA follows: TGTGCCAGCAGCCAGGTCCGGGACCTTACCTACGAGCAGTACTTC.

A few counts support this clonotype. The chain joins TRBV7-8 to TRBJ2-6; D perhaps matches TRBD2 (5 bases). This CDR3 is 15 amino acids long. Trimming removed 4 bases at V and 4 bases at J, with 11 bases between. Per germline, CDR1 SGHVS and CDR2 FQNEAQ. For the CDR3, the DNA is TGTGCCAGCAGCTCAGCGCCGGGAGGGGCCAACGTCCTGACTTTC. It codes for CASSSAPGGANVLTF.

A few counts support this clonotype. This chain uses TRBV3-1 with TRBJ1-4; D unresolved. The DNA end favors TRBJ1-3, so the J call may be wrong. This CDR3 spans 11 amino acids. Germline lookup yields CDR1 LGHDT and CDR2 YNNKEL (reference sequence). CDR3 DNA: TGTGCCAGCAGCCAATTAAGGGACATATATTTT. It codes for CASSQLRDIYF.